The 20 T cell receptor beta chains presented below share a single source sample, sequenced in a study of shared clonotypes between healthy human individuals. Profiling relied on immunoSEQ multiplex PCR, and the TCRdb table lists in-frame clones only, not all of them. The data contain about 680,000 clones, about 91% of them singletons. Positive CCR7 selection of CD45RO-negative cells yielded the naive CD8 cells, and terminally differentiated effector memory CD45RA+ cells were excluded. The sequenced material came from naive CD8+ T cells sorted from blood. Receptors originate from a man aged 25 to 45 in good health.

The chain combines TRBV27 with TRBJ2-3; TRBD1 is a possible D gene (5 bases). With 5 bases removed from V and 6 bases from J, the gap between germline ends came to 18 bases. CDR1 is MNHEY and CDR2 is SMNVEV in the germline V gene (reference sequence). The CDR3 totals 15 residues. CDR3 coding DNA: TGTGCCAGCAGTCCCCAGGGCCCGTTACGCGATACGCAGTATTTT. Amino acids: CASSPQGPLRDTQYF.

A remark on this clone: Germline is not matched at one junction end, which may reflect a read error. The CDR3 DNA is TGTGCTAGCAGCCCAACTGACGATACCCTCCGCAATGAGCAGTTCTTC. It specifies CASSPTDDTLRNEQFF. J is TRBJ2-1 and V is TRBV7-7; D is uncertain. The CDR3 has 16 residues. Germline CDR1 and CDR2: SSHAT and FNYEAQ (reference sequence). Looking up the rest from reference TRBV7-7 and TRBJ2-1 gives the full variable domain: GAGVSQSPRYKVTKRGQDVTLRCDPISSHATLYWYQQALGQGPEFLTYFNYEAQPDKSGLPSDRFSAERPEGSISTLTIQRTEQRDSAMYRCASSPTDDTLRNEQFFGPGTRLTVL.

This chain connects TRBV5-5 to TRBJ2-1; D is unresolved. This CDR3 is 17 amino acids long. V was clipped by 0 bases and J by 3 bases, with 16 bases between them. Looked up from germline, CDR1 is SGHKS and CDR2 is YYEKEE (reference sequence). DNA of the CDR3: TGTGCCAGCAGCTTGGAGGATTTTGTGGTAATCTACAATGAGCAGTTCTTC. Translated, it gives CASSLEDFVVIYNEQFF.

Concerning this clone: Other DNA sequences in this sample translate to the same CDR3. The chain carries TRBV27 and TRBJ2-7; the D gene is possibly TRBD1 (6 bases). The V gene's germline CDR1 is MNHEY and CDR2 SMNVEV (reference sequence). Deletions cut 7 bases from V and 3 bases from J, with 7 bases between. The CDR3 is made up of 11 amino acids. The CDR3 DNA is TGTGCCAGCACCAGGGGCTACGAGCAGTACTTC. Protein: CASTRGYEQYF.

This chain uses TRBV6-1 with TRBJ2-1; D may be TRBD1 (5 bases). The ends were cut back, 5 bases at V and 8 bases at J, with 19 bases in the middle. CDR1 and CDR2 from the germline V gene are MNHNS and SASEGT. This CDR3 region has 15 residues. The CDR3 DNA sequence: TGTGCCAGCAGTACTACAAAAACAGGCATCTATGAGCAGTTCTTC. This translates into CASSTTKTGIYEQFF.

J is TRBJ2-7 and V is TRBV15; perhaps TRBD1 as D (5 bases). Germline values: CDR1 LNHNV, CDR2 YYDKDF (reference sequence). The CDR3 has 17 amino acids. Deletions cut 0 bases from V and 6 bases from J, with 21 bases between. The CDR3 here is CATSRDEIYRSVTEQYF. CDR3 bases: TGTGCCACCAGCAGAGATGAGATTTACAGGTCAGTTACCGAGCAGTACTTC.

The table lists this clone with a count of one. CDR3 residues: CASSPQNGGNEQFF. The CDR3 DNA reads as TGTGCCAGCAGCCCACAAAATGGGGGGAATGAGCAGTTCTTC. The rearrangement links TRBV7-9 to TRBJ2-1; TRBD2 is a possible D gene (6 bases). V was pared by 5 bases and J by 7 bases, with 15 bases between. Germline values: CDR1 SEHNR, CDR2 FQNEAQ (reference sequence). CDR3 size: 14 residues.

This clone appeared once. The CDR3 coding sequence is TGTGCCAGCAGTGATTTGGGGCTTGGGAACATTCAGTACTTC. Encoded protein: CASSDLGLGNIQYF. The chain carries TRBV25-1 and TRBJ2-4; D perhaps matches TRBD1 (5 bases). The V and J ends lost 3 bases and 7 bases respectively, with 13 bases between them. The germline CDR1 and CDR2 sequences are MGHDK and SYGVNS. The CDR3 has 14 amino acids.

The genes are TRBV5-4 and TRBJ2-1, with TRBD1 matching over 7 bases. Germline CDR1 SGHNT, CDR2 YYREEE (reference sequence). Germline trimming cut 5 bases from V and 4 bases from J; bases unmatched to any gene: 9. The CDR3 contains 15 residues. The CDR3 DNA reads TGTGCCAGCAGTCCCACAGGGGAACCATACAATGAGCAGTTCTTC. Encoded protein: CASSPTGEPYNEQFF. The variable domain in full, completed from reference TRBV5-4 and TRBJ2-1, reads ETGVTQSPTHLIKTRGQQVTLRCSSQSGHNTVSWYQQALGQGPQFIFQYYREEENGRGNFPPRFSGLQFPNYSSELNVNALELDDSALYLCASSPTGEPYNEQFFGPGTRLTVL.

The rearrangement joins TRBV5-4 to TRBJ2-7; D gene unclear. Germline loops: CDR1 SGHNT, CDR2 YYREEE (reference sequence). V lost 2 bases and J lost 3, with 9 bases in between. This CDR3 has 13 residues. CDR3 in amino acids: CASSFSGGYEQYF. The CDR3, as DNA: TGTGCCAGCAGCTTCTCAGGTGGCTACGAGCAGTACTTC.

The J gene is TRBJ2-7, the V gene TRBV27, with TRBD2 matching 7 bases. The length of the CDR3 is 13 residues. Per germline, CDR1 MNHEY and CDR2 SMNVEV (reference sequence). Trimming cost V 2 bases and J 5 bases; bases outside gene matches: 3. CDR3 amino acids: CASSLAGVNEQYF. The CDR3 DNA follows: TGTGCCAGCAGTTTAGCGGGAGTTAACGAGCAGTACTTC.

As concerns this clone: At the DNA level, this CDR3 is encoded by other sequences in the same sample as well. The chain couples TRBV27 to TRBJ2-2; D ambiguous. V was cut by 0 bases and J by 4 bases, with 3 bases left in between. CDR1 and CDR2 (germline): MNHEY, SMNVEV (reference sequence). The CDR3 is 13 residues long. For the CDR3, the DNA is TGTGCCAGCAGTTTATCGACCACCGGGGAGCTGTTTTTT. Residues: CASSLSTTGELFF.

The chain uses TRBV7-9 and TRBJ1-2, with a possible D match to TRBD1 (5 bases). Germline CDR1 reads SEHNR; CDR2 reads FQNEAQ (reference sequence). The ends were cut back, 5 bases at V and 6 bases at J, with 22 bases in the middle. The CDR3 contains 16 residues. The CDR3 loop reads CASSPASVGAGDGYTF. The CDR3 DNA is TGTGCCAGCAGCCCGGCATCAGTCGGGGCCGGCGATGGCTACACCTTC.

V is TRBV5-1 and J is TRBJ2-3; 12 bases line up with TRBD1. CDR3 length: 15 amino acids. Per germline, CDR1 SGHRS and CDR2 YFSETQ. V lost 6 bases to trimming and J lost 6 bases; unmatched junction nucleotides: 8. DNA for the CDR3: TGCGCCAGCATCCCGGGACAGGGGGCCGTCGATACGCAGTATTTT. Its protein is CASIPGQGAVDTQYF.

This chain uses TRBV6-1 with TRBJ2-3; no clear D. The germline V and J ends were trimmed by 2 bases and 4 bases, with 4 bases remaining between them. This CDR3 has 12 amino acids. Germline loops: CDR1 MNHNS, CDR2 SASEGT. The CDR3 is CASSEFSDTQYF. The CDR3 region has the DNA TGTGCCAGCAGTGAATTCTCAGATACGCAGTATTTT.

The V call is TRBV2, the J call TRBJ2-2; 8 nucleotides line up with TRBD2. This CDR3 has 13 residues. The germline CDR1 and CDR2 sequences are SNHLY and FYNNEI. The trim removed 7 bases at V and 5 bases at J, leaving 3 bases unmatched. CDR3 residues: CASIASGTGELFF. DNA of the CDR3: TGTGCCAGCATTGCTAGCGGGACCGGGGAGCTGTTTTTT.

CDR3 amino acids: CASSLYGNNYGYTF. CDR3 nucleotide sequence: TGCGCCAGCAGCTTGTATGGGAATAACTATGGCTACACCTTC. This rearrangement joins TRBV5-1 to TRBJ1-2; D not resolved. This CDR3 is 14 amino acids long. V gave up 1 base and J gave up 1 base, with 8 bases separating them. Germline CDR1 reads SGHRS; CDR2 reads YFSETQ.

This clone was counted a single time. The gene calls are TRBV12-5 and TRBJ1-2, with D perhaps matching TRBD1 (6 bases). V lost 2 bases and J 2 bases, leaving 18 bases between the germline ends. Germline V gives CDR1 LGHNT, CDR2 FRNRAP. This CDR3 is 17 amino acids long. The CDR3 sequence is CASGLFGGQKENYGYTF. The CDR3 DNA reads TGTGCTAGTGGTTTGTTTGGGGGCCAGAAAGAAAACTATGGCTACACCTTC.

This chain connects TRBV27 to TRBJ1-3; a possible D gene is TRBD1 (6 bases). V dropped 6 bases and J dropped 2 bases, with 14 bases sitting between them. Per the germline V gene, CDR1 is MNHEY and CDR2 is SMNVEV (reference sequence). The CDR3 runs 15 residues. Here the CDR3 DNA reads TGTGCCAGCAGCCCAACAGGGACTCCTGGAAACACCATATATTTT. Translation gives CASSPTGTPGNTIYF.

The chain combines TRBV27 with TRBJ2-1; D not resolved. The CDR3 is made up of 14 amino acids. The ends were cut back, 4 bases at V and 9 bases at J, with 16 bases in the middle. Germline CDR1 reads MNHEY; CDR2 reads SMNVEV (reference sequence). CDR3 region: CASSSPGLFVEQFF. The CDR3 coding sequence is TGTGCCAGCAGTTCCCCGGGCCTTTTTGTTGAGCAGTTCTTC.